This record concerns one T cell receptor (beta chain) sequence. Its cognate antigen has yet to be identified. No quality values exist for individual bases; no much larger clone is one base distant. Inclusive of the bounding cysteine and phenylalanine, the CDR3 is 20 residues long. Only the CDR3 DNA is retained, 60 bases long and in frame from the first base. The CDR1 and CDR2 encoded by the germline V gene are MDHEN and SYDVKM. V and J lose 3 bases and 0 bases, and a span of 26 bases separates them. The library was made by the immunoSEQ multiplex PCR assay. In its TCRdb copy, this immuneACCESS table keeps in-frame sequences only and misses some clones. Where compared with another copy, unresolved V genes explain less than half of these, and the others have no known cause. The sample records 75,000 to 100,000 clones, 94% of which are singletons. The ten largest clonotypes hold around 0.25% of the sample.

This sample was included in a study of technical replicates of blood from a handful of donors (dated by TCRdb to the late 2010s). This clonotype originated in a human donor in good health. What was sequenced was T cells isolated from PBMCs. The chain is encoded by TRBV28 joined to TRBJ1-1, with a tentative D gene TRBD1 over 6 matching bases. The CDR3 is CASSFDGGGRPEILNTEAFF. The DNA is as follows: TGTGCCAGCAGTTTCGACGGGGGGGGCAGGCCGGAAATACTGAACACTGAAGCTTTCTTT.